These T cell receptor beta chains were read from a single sample in a study of identical twins. Each CDR3 protein is one row after TCRdb ran MiXCR on the 5' RACE reads. The repertoire includes about 520,000 distinct CDR3 sequences, approximately 22% of them detected once, and about 0.91% sits in the top ten. This sample was also put to use in a study of T cells expressing NK-cell markers.

The material sequenced was CD4+ T cells sorted from blood. These receptors were obtained from a woman in her late teens or twenties in good health. The CDR3 runs from the conserved cysteine through the conserved F or W. D genes are given only for firm matches. Expanded clones get a size class; other rows say once, few or many, or leave the size out.

J	size	D	V	DNA	CDR3
TRBJ2-7	few	.	TRBV6-5	TGTGCCAGCAGTTACTCGCCACAGAATTCCTACGAGCAGTACTTC	CASSYSPQNSYEQYF
TRBJ2-1	.	.	TRBV5-1	TGCGCCAGCGGCGGTTACTCCCCGGTTTCGGGGTTAAAGCAGTTCTTC	CASGGYSPVSGLKQFF
TRBJ1-5	many	TRBD1	TRBV6-5	TGTGCCAGCAGAGGACAGGGCCAGACCCAGCATTTT	CASRGQGQTQHF
TRBJ2-2	.	TRBD2	TRBV20-1	TGCAGTGCTAGAGGCGTGACTAGCCTGCGCTCCGGGGAGCTGTTTTTT	CSARGVTSLRSGELFF
TRBJ1-2	.	.	TRBV7-9	TGTGCCAGCAGCTTAGACCTCGACTATGGCTACACCTTC	CASSLDLDYGYTF
TRBJ1-3	.	.	TRBV5-1	TGCGCCAGCAGCTCAGGGGCTTATGGAAACACCATATATTTT	CASSSGAYGNTIYF
TRBJ2-7	.	.	TRBV4-3	TGCGCCAGCAGCCAAGATCGGGGGCCTAGCGGCCCATACGAGCAGTACTTC	CASSQDRGPSGPYEQYF
TRBJ1-1	.	TRBD1	TRBV27	TGTGCCAGCAGCCAATTAGGACAGGTGAACACTGAAGCTTTCTTT	CASSQLGQVNTEAFF
TRBJ1-5	.	.	TRBV9	TGTGCCAGCAGCTCGCCAAATAGCAATCAGCCCCAGCATTTT	CASSSPNSNQPQHF
TRBJ2-4	few	TRBD1	TRBV6-5	TGTGCCAGCAGTTCGGGACAGGACTTTCTAGCCAAAAACATTCAGTACTTC	CASSSGQDFLAKNIQYF
TRBJ2-7	.	TRBD2	TRBV7-2	TGTGCCAGCAGCTTCACCAGCGGGAGGGCGAGGAAGCAGTACTTC	CASSFTSGRARKQYF
TRBJ2-7	few	TRBD1	TRBV5-1	TGCGCCAGCACGGTCTGGGACAGGGCCGACGAGCAGTACTTC	CASTVWDRADEQYF
TRBJ2-1	few	.	TRBV5-1	TGCGCCAGCAGCTTGGACTGGGTAGGTGGGCAGTTCTTC	CASSLDWVGGQFF
TRBJ2-3	.	.	TRBV3-1	TGTGCCAGCAGCTATATTAGCGGTTCTAGAGATACGCAGTATTTT	CASSYISGSRDTQYF
TRBJ2-4	few	TRBD1	TRBV2	TGTGCCAGCAGCGATGACAGGGGTGGTGGCAACATTCAGTACTTC	CASSDDRGGGNIQYF
TRBJ2-3	few	.	TRBV27	TGTGCCAGCAGGAGGTACACAGATACGCAGTATTTT	CASRRYTDTQYF
TRBJ1-1	.	.	TRBV7-9	TGTGCCAGCAGCTCCAGATTATCTTATATGAACACTGAAGCTTTCTTT	CASSSRLSYMNTEAFF
TRBJ2-1	.	TRBD2	TRBV7-6	TGTGCCAGCAGCTTAGAGGGCGGGAGCTCCTACAATGAGCAGTTCTTC	CASSLEGGSSYNEQFF
TRBJ2-3	few	.	TRBV15	TGTGCCACCAGCAGAGATCCGAACAGGAGATCTGATACGCAGTATTTT	CATSRDPNRRSDTQYF
TRBJ2-5	.	.	TRBV21-1	TGTGCCAGCAGCAAAGATCTAGGGACTAGCGGGAGGGGCTGGACCCAGTACTTC	CASSKDLGTSGRGWTQYF
TRBJ2-1	many	.	TRBV20-1	TGCAGTGCTAGAGAAATCGGGAGTATCAATGAGCAGTTCTTC	CSAREIGSINEQFF
TRBJ2-2	.	TRBD1	TRBV20-1	TGCAGTGCTATCCCCGGGACAGGGAGGACCGGGGAGCTGTTTTTT	CSAIPGTGRTGELFF
TRBJ1-1	.	.	TRBV12-5	TGTGCTAGTGCCTCGGGGGGGATGGGCACTGAAGCTTTCTTT	CASASGGMGTEAFF
TRBJ2-5	few	.	TRBV12-3/TRBV12-4	TGTGCCAGCAGGACGACAGCGGACCAAGAGACCCAGTACTTC	CASRTTADQETQYF